This TCR beta chain was recorded in a study of pediatric ulcerative colitis. Study findings and constraints: Blood-rectal clonal overlap within each person was significantly higher in ulcerative colitis patients than controls. All ulcerative colitis patients, but no controls, carried a couple of rectal clonotypes.

Germline values: CDR1 SGHTA, CDR2 FQGNSA. V was pared by 5 bases and J by 4 bases, with 7 bases of the junction left unmatched. CDR3 length: 15 amino acids. Rectal tissue came from one to two pinch biopsies taken at colonoscopy. With respect to this clone: The antigen remains undetermined.

The assay was immunoSEQ multiplex PCR, and TCRdb's table has in-frame clones only and misses some. The sample has 15,000 to 20,000 clones, roughly 74% seen once; the top ten hold roughly 3.1%. The sequencing input was gut tissue. This TCR was sampled from a girl between 5 and 17 years old with moderate ulcerative colitis. This chain links TRBV7-2 with TRBJ1-3, with TRBD1 matching 8 bases. The CDR3 reads CASSAAGGSGNTIYF. Written as DNA, the CDR3 is TGTGCCAGCAGCGCCGCAGGGGGCTCAGGAAACACCATATATTTT.